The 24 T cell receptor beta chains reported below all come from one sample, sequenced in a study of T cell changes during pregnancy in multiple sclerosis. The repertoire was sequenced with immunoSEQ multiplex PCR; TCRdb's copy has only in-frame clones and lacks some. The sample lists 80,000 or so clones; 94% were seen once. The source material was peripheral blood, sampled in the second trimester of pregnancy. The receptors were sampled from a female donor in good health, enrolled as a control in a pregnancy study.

The CDR3 DNA reads TGTGCCAGCAGTGACAGGGGCGGTCCTGGGGCCAACGTCCTGACTTTC. As protein: CASSDRGGPGANVLTF. The chain has TRBV2 and TRBJ2-6; TRBD1 might be the D (6 bases). Trimming removed 3 bases at V and 2 bases at J, with 11 bases between. CDR3 size: 16 residues. CDR1 and CDR2 (germline): SNHLY, FYNNEI.

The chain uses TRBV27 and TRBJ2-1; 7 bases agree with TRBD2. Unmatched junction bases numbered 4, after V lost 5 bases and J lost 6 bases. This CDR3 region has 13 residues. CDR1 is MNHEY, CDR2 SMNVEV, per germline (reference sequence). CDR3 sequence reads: CASSPLAGNEQFF. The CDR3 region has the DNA TGTGCCAGCAGTCCCTTAGCGGGCAATGAGCAGTTCTTC.

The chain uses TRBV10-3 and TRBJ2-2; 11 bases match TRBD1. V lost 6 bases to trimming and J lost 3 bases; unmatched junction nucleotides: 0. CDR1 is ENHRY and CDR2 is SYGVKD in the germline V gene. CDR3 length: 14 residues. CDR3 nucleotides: TGTGCCATCAGGGACAGGGGGCACACCGGGGAGCTGTTTTTT. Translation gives CAIRDRGHTGELFF.

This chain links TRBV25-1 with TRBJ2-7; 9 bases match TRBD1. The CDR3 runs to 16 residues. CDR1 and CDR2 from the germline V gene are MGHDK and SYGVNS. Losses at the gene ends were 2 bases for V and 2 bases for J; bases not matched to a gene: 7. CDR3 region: CASSEIPGQGPYEQYF. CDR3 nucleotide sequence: TGTGCCAGCAGTGAAATTCCGGGACAGGGCCCCTACGAGCAGTACTTC.

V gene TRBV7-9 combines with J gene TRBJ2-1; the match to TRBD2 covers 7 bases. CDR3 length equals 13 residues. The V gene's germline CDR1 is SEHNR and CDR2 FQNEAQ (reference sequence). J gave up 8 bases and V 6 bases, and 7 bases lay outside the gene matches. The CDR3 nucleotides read TGTGCCAGCAGGGGAGCGGGGAGGTATGAGCAGTTCTTC. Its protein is CASRGAGRYEQFF.

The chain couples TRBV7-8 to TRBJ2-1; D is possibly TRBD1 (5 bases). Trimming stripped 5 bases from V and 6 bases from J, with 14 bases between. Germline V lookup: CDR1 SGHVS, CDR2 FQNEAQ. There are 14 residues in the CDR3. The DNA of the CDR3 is TGTGCCAGCAGCCCATTTCAGGGCGGCAATGAGCAGTTCTTC. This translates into CASSPFQGGNEQFF.

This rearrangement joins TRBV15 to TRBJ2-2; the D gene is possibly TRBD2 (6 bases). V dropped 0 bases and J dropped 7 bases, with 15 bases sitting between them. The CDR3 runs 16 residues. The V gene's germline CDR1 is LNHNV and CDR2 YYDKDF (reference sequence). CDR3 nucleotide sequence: TGTGCCACCAGCAGAGAAGTTCTAGCGCCAGGCGGGGAGCTGTTTTTT. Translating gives CATSREVLAPGGELFF.

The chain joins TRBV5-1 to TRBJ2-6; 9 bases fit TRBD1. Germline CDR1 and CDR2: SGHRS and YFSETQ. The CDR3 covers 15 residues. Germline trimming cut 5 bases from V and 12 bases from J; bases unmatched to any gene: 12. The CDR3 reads CASRIGDPDRGVLTF. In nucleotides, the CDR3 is TGCGCCAGCAGGATCGGGGACCCGGACAGGGGCGTCCTGACTTTC.

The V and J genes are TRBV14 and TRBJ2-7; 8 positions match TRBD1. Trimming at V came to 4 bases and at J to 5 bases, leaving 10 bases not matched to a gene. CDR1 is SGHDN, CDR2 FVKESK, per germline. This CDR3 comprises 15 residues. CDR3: CASSPRTDRVDEQYF. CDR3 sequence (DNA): TGTGCCAGCAGCCCCCGAACGGACAGGGTCGACGAGCAGTACTTC.

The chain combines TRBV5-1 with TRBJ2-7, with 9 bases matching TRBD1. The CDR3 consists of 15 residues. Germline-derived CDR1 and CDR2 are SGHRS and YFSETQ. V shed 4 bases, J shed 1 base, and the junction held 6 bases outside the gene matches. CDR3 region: CASSRSGTGSYEQYF. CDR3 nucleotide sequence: TGCGCCAGCAGCCGATCCGGGACAGGGTCCTACGAGCAGTACTTC.

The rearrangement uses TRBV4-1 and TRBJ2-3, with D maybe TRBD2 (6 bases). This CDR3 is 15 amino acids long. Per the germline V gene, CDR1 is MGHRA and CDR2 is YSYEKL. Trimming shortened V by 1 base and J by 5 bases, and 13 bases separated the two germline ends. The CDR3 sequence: CASSQVGGSRDTQYF. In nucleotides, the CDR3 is TGCGCCAGCAGCCAAGTCGGAGGGAGCCGAGATACGCAGTATTTT.

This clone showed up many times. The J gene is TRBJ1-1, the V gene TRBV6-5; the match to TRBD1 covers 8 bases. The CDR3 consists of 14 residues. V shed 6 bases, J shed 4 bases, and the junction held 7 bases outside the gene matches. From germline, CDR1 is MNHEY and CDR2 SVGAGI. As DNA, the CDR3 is TGTGCCAGCAGCCTCGGGACAGGAGGCACTGAAGCTTTCTTT. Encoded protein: CASSLGTGGTEAFF.

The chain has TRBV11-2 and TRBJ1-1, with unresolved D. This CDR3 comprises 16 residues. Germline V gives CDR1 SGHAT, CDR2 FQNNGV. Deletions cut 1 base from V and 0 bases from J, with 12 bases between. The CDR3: CASSLGQSFVNTEAFF. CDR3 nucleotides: TGTGCCAGCAGCTTAGGTCAAAGCTTCGTGAACACTGAAGCTTTCTTT. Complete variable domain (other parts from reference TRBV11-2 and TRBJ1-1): EAGVAQSPRYKIIEKRQSVAFWCNPISGHATLYWYQQILGQGPKLLIQFQNNGVVDDSQLPKDRFSAERLKGVDSTLKIQPAKLEDSAVYLCASSLGQSFVNTEAFFGQGTRLTVV.

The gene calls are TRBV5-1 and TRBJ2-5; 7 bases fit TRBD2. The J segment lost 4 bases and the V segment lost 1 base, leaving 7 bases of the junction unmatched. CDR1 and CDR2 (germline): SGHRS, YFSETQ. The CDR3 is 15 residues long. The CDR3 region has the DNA TGCGCCAGCAGCTTGTCGGCGGGAGAAGTAGAGACCCAGTACTTC. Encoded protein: CASSLSAGEVETQYF.

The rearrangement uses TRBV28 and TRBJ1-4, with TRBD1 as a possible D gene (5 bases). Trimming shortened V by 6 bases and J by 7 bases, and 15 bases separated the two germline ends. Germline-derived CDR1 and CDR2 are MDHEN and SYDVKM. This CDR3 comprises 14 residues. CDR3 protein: CASSTRGVAEKLFF. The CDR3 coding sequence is TGTGCCAGCAGCACTCGGGGGGTTGCTGAAAAACTGTTTTTT.

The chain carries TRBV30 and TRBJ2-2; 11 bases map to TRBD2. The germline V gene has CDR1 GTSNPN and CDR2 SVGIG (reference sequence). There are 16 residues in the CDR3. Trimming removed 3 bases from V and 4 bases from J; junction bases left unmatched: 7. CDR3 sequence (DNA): TGTGCCTGGAGCCGTAGCGGGAGGGCCTCCACCGGGGAGCTGTTTTTT. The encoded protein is CAWSRSGRASTGELFF.

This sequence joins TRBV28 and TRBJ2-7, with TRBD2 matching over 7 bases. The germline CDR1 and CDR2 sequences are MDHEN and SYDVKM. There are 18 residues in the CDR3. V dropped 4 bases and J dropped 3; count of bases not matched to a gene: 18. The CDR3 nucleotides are TGTGCCAGCAGTTACAGCCCCGAGGGGCGGGAGTACTACTACGAGCAGTACTTC. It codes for CASSYSPEGREYYYEQYF.

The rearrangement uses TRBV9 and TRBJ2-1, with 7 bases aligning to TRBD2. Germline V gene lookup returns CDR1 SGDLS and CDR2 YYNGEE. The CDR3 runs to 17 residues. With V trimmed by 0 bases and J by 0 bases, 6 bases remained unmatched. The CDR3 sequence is CASSVELAGRSYNEQFF. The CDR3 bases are TGTGCCAGCAGCGTAGAGTTAGCGGGTCGCTCCTACAATGAGCAGTTCTTC.

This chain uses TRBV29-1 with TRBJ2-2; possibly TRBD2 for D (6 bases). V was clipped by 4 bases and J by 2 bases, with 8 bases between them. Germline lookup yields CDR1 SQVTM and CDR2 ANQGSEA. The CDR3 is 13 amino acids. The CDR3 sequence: CSVVGSNTGELFF. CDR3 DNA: TGCAGCGTTGTCGGGAGTAACACCGGGGAGCTGTTTTTT.

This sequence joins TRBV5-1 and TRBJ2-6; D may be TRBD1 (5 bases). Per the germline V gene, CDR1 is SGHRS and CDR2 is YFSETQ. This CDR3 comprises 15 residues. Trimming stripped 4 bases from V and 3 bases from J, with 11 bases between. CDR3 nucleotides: TGCGCCAGCAGCGACCAGGGCGGTGGGGCCAACGTCCTGACTTTC. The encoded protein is CASSDQGGGANVLTF.

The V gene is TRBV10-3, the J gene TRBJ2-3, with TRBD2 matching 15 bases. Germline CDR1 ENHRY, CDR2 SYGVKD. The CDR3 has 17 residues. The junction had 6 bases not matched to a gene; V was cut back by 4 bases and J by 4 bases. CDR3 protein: CAISGGLAGGPPDTQYF. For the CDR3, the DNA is TGTGCCATCAGTGGTGGACTAGCGGGAGGGCCCCCAGATACGCAGTATTTT.

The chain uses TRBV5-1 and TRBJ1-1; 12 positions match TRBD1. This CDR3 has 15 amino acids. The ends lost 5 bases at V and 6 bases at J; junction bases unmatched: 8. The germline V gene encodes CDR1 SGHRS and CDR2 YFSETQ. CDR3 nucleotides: TGCGCCAGCAGTCGGGACAGGGGGCGCGGGGCTGAAGCTTTCTTT. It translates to CASSRDRGRGAEAFF.

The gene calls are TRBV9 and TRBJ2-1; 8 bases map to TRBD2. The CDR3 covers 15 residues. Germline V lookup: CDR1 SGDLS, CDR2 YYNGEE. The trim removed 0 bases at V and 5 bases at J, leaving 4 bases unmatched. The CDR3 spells CASSVGGSGNNEQFF. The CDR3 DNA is TGTGCCAGCAGCGTAGGGGGTAGCGGGAACAATGAGCAGTTCTTC.

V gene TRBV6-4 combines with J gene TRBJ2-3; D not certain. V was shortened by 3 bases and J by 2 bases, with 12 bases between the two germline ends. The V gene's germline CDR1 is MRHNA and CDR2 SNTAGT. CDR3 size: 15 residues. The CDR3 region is CASSEGRLPTDTQYF. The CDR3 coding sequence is TGTGCCAGCAGTGAAGGCAGGCTCCCCACAGATACGCAGTATTTT.